This TCR beta chain was sequenced during a study of shared clonotypes between healthy human individuals. Study-wide context: The study enrolled a couple of women and a few men aged 18 to 49. The plates for each donor numbered three CD4 naive, three CD4 memory, two CD8 naive and one CD8 memory.

This clone was counted a single time. The ends lost 1 base at V and 6 bases at J; junction bases unmatched: 3. The CDR3 length is 13 residues. Per germline, CDR1 SGHAT and CDR2 FQNNGV. Naive-designated CD8 cells lacked CD45RO, were positively enriched for CCR7, and omitted terminally differentiated effector memory CD45RA+ cells. Libraries were prepared by immunoSEQ multiplex PCR; TCRdb keeps only in-frame clonotypes and omits some of them. Here the sample spans about 680,000 clones, roughly 94% being singletons. The receptor was derived from a man aged 25 to 40 in good health. Sequenced material: naive CD8+ T cells sorted from blood. The chain has TRBV11-2 and TRBJ2-7; 7 bases agree with TRBD2. This CDR3 is CASSLGGGGEQYF. CDR3 nucleotides: TGTGCCAGCAGCTTAGGGGGCGGGGGCGAGCAGTACTTC.